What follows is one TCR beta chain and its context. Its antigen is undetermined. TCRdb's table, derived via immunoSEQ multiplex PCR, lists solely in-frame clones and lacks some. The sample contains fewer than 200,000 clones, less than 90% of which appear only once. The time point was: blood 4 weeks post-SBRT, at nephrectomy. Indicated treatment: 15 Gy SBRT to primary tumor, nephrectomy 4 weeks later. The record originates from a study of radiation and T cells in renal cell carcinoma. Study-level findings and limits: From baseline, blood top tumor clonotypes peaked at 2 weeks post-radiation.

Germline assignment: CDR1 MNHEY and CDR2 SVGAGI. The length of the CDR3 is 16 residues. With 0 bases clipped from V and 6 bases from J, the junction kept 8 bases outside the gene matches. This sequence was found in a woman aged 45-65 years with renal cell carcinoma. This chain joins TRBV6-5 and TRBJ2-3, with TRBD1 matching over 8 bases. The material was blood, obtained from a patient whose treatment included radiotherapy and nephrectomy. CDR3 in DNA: TGTGCCAGCAGTTACTCGGGGACAGGTAGAGGGGATACGCAGTATTTT. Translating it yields CASSYSGTGRGDTQYF.